This T cell receptor beta chain was recovered during a study of molecular identifiers for immune sequencing clone quantification. Notes on the study in general: Identical TCR molecules sharing a barcode could underestimate highly expanded clone sizes.

This clonotype was counted at least ten times. Its target is not known. Trimming cost V 3 bases and J 0 bases; bases outside gene matches: 8. There are 18 residues in the CDR3. CDR1 LNHDA and CDR2 SQIVND come from the germline V gene (reference sequence). Methods described previously, with TCR primers listed, were used for bulk TCR libraries. TCRdb itself ran the PCR reads through MiXCR, one entry per CDR3 protein. The sample has around 89,000 distinct CDR3 sequences, around 17% seen once. This chain joins TRBV19 and TRBJ2-6, with 7 bases lining up with TRBD1. Sequencing was performed on naive CD8+ T cells from blood, with Jurkat cell RNA spiked in. Specified subset: FACS-sorted CD8+CD4-CCR7+CD45RA+ naive T cells. This TCR derives from a human donor in good health. Some libraries in this study had Jurkat cell RNA spiked in. This CDR3 is CASSIIGQVHSGANVLTF. DNA of the CDR3: TGTGCCAGTAGTATCATCGGACAGGTTCACTCTGGGGCCAACGTCCTGACTTTC. Based on the CDR3 plus reference TRBV19 and TRBJ2-6, the full variable domain is DGGITQSPKYLFRKEGQNVTLSCEQNLNHDAMYWYRQDPGQGLRLIYYSQIVNDFQKGDIAEGYSVSREKKESFPLTVTSAQKNPTAFYLCASSIIGQVHSGANVLTFGAGSRLTVL.